This T cell receptor beta chain comes out of a study of Ad26.COV2.S vaccination and SARS-CoV-2 variants. Overall study findings and caveats: Measurements of TCR breadth and depth may have given underestimates of the total T cell responses. Vaccine recipients had higher spike-specific TCR breadth than placebo recipients.

The length of the CDR3 is 17 residues. Germline trimming cut 5 bases from V and 4 bases from J; bases unmatched to any gene: 11. CDR1 and CDR2 (germline): PRHDT, FYEKMQ (reference sequence). Data came from immunoSEQ multiplex PCR; TCRdb stores just in-frame clones and leaves some out. Among 350,000 to 450,000 clones listed, 92% were seen once. A word on this clone: What it recognizes is unknown.

The sequencing used peripheral blood, collected after recovery from COVID-19. This sequence originates from a human donor who had recovered from COVID-19. The chain links TRBV13 to TRBJ1-3; TRBD1 matches at 10 bases. The CDR3 here is CASSLRDRGSGGNTIYF. The CDR3, as DNA: TGTGCCAGCAGCCTCCGGGACAGGGGTTCTGGAGGAAACACCATATATTTT. Using reference TRBV13 and TRBJ1-3 for the parts outside the CDR3, the full variable domain is AAGVIQSPRHLIKEKRETATLKCYPIPRHDTVYWYQQGPGQDPQFLISFYEKMQSDKGSIPDRFSAQQFSDYHSELNMSSLELGDSALYFCASSLRDRGSGGNTIYFGEGSWLTVV.